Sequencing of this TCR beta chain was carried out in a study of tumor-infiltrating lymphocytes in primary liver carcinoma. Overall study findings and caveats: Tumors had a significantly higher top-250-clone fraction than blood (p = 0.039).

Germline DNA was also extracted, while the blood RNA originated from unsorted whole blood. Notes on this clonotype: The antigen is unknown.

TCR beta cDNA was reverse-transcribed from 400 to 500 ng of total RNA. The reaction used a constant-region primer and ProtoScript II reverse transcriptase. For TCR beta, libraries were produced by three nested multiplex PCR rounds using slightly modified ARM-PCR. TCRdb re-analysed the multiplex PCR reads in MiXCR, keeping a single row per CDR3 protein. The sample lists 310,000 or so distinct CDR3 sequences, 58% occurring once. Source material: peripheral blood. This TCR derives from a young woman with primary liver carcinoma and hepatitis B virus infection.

CDR3 amino acids: CASSYTMATSQETQYF. As DNA, the CDR3 is TGTGCCAGCAGTTACACGATGGCCACCTCCCAAGAGACCCAGTACTTC. The chain recombines TRBV6-5 with TRBJ2-5; no clear D. This CDR3 is built from 16 residues. Trimming took 2 bases from V and 1 from J, leaving 14 bases between them. The germline V gene encodes CDR1 MNHEY and CDR2 SVGAGI.